Following are 9 T cell receptor beta chains from one sample sequenced in a study of breast tumors, draining lymph nodes, adjacent tissues. TCRdb reanalysed the multiplex PCR reads using MiXCR and keeps one entry per CDR3 protein. Among about 89,000 distinct CDR3 sequences listed, roughly 29% were seen once. The lymph nodes were axillary draining lymph nodes from breast cancer patients. Sequencing used axillary lymph node tissue. The source is a female donor with breast cancer. Some clones in this sample may be carry-over from other donors' samples.

This clonotype was seen repeatedly, ten times or more. J is TRBJ2-2 and V is TRBV20-1, with 11 nucleotides matching TRBD2. There are 17 residues in the CDR3. J lost 4 bases, V lost 3 bases, and 10 bases had no gene match. Germline-derived CDR1 and CDR2 are DFQATT and SNEGSKA (reference sequence). The CDR3 bases are TGCAGTGCTAGTTTAGCGGGAGGGCCGATCGGCACCGGGGAGCTGTTTTTT. Amino acids: CSASLAGGPIGTGELFF.

This clonotype was seen repeatedly, ten times or more. V and J are TRBV5-8 and TRBJ2-5; 13 bases are shared with TRBD2. CDR3 length: 19 residues. Per germline, CDR1 SGHTS and CDR2 YDEGEE. J was trimmed by 5 bases and V by 5 bases; bases with no gene match: 18. The DNA of the CDR3 is TGTGCCAGCAGAAACGATTGGACTAGCGGGAGAGGGGGACGGGAGACCCAGTACTTC. It codes for CASRNDWTSGRGGRETQYF.

This clonotype occurred many times. The chain is built from TRBV9 and TRBJ2-1; 8 bases are shared with TRBD1. The V segment lost 0 bases and the J segment 2 bases; nucleotides outside the gene matches: 4. The length of the CDR3 is 16 residues. Germline V gene data show CDR1 as SGDLS and CDR2 as YYNGEE. CDR3 sequence: CASSVGTGGTYNEQFF. In DNA form, the CDR3 reads TGTGCCAGCAGCGTAGGAACAGGGGGTACCTACAATGAGCAGTTCTTC.

This clonotype was counted between two and nine times. A much larger clone lies one base from this, so it may be a read error. Since no conserved phenylalanine or tryptophan closes the CDR3, a read error is the likely cause. This chain uses TRBV2 with TRBJ2-2; no definite D call. V lost 5 bases, J lost 5 bases, and 6 bases lay in between. Germline loops: CDR1 SNHLY, CDR2 FYNNEI. This CDR3 is 12 amino acids long. CDR3: CASSTLTGELFL. In DNA, the CDR3 is TGTGCCAGCAGTACCCTTACCGGGGAGCTGTTTCTT.

There are many counts of this clonotype. V and J are TRBV19 and TRBJ2-7; 7 bases map to TRBD2. CDR1 LNHDA and CDR2 SQIVND come from the germline V gene (reference sequence). The CDR3 contains 14 residues. V was pared by 10 bases and J by 3 bases, with 12 bases of the junction left unmatched. CDR3 coding DNA: TGTGCCACCGCACAGTCGGCGGGAGACTACGAGCAGTACTTC. Its protein is CATAQSAGDYEQYF.

This clonotype occurred once. J is TRBJ2-3 and V is TRBV12-3 or TRBV12-4; 7 bases align to TRBD2. After removal of 5 bases from V and 4 bases from J, the junction contained 9 bases not matched to a gene. This CDR3 has 15 residues. CDR3 region: CASSNQSGTSDTQYF. DNA for the CDR3: TGTGCCAGCAGTAATCAAAGCGGGACCTCAGATACGCAGTATTTT.

This clonotype was counted only a few times. The CDR3 does not end in the conserved phenylalanine or tryptophan, so this is likely a read error. Because the CDR3's place on the DNA is in doubt, the DNA is left out and the CDR3 is given as listed by TCRdb. This chain links TRBV19 with TRBJ1-6. The CDR3 contains 8 residues when both ends are counted. CDR1 is LNHDA and CDR2 is SQIVND in the germline V gene (reference sequence). The CDR3 reads CASSPIGL.

In its sample, this clonotype was seen many times. The chain links TRBV5-6 to TRBJ1-3; 8 nucleotides align to TRBD1. V dropped 3 bases and J dropped 2; count of bases not matched to a gene: 4. The CDR3 totals 15 residues. Germline CDR1 and CDR2: SGHDT and YYEEEE. The CDR3, as DNA: TGTGCCAGCAGCTCATTGGACAGGGCTGGAAACACCATATATTTT. Translating it yields CASSSLDRAGNTIYF.

The sample holds many counts of this clonotype. The chain links TRBV30 to TRBJ2-1, with D perhaps TRBD2 (5 bases). The CDR3 extends over 15 amino acids. Germline lookup yields CDR1 GTSNPN and CDR2 SVGIG (reference sequence). Deletions cut 1 base from V and 8 bases from J, with 18 bases between. The CDR3: CAWSATRRVVDEQFF. The CDR3 region has the DNA TGTGCCTGGAGTGCCACGAGGCGGGTTGTAGATGAGCAGTTCTTC. The variable domain in full, with the rest retrieved from reference TRBV30 and TRBJ2-1, is SQTIHQWPATLVQPVGSPLSLECTVEGTSNPNLYWYRQAAGRGLQLLFYSVGIGQISSEVPQNLSASRPQDRQFILSSKKLLLSDSGFYLCAWSATRRVVDEQFFGPGTRLTVL.